Below, 17 T cell receptor beta chains from the same sample are listed, as sequenced in a study of T cell responses to AZD1222 COVID-19 vaccine. Data came from immunoSEQ multiplex PCR; TCRdb stores just in-frame clones and leaves some out. The sample records more than 250,000 clones, roughly 93% being singletons. The sequences come from peripheral blood, collected on day 0 of AZD1222 vaccination. The source is an adult in good health.

This chain uses TRBV6-5 with TRBJ1-2; tentative D call: TRBD1 (6 bases). V lost 4 bases and J 3 bases, leaving 15 bases between the germline ends. The CDR3 has 15 residues. The germline V gene encodes CDR1 MNHEY and CDR2 SVGAGI. CDR3 protein: CASSFRPRGDYGYTF. The CDR3 coding sequence is TGTGCCAGCAGTTTCCGCCCCAGGGGTGACTATGGCTACACCTTC.

The V gene is TRBV21-1, the J gene TRBJ2-3; the D call of TRBD1 is as the table states it, not checked on the DNA. TRBV21-1 is a listed pseudogene. The CDR3 sequence is 18 residues long. CDR3 DNA: TGTGCCAGCAGCGCCGAACCCGGGACAGGGGGCTTCGGAGATACGCAGTATTTT. Translated, it gives CASSAEPGTGGFGDTQYF.

This chain links TRBV11-2 with TRBJ2-7; D is perhaps TRBD1 or TRBD2 (6 bases each). The CDR3 consists of 15 residues. The germline CDR1 and CDR2 sequences are SGHAT and FQNNGV. Trimming left V 3 bases short and J 1 base short, with 13 bases between. CDR3 bases: TGTGCCAGCAGCTTTCTGGGGGGCCCATCCTACGAGCAGTACTTC. It yields the protein CASSFLGGPSYEQYF.

A few counts support this clone. CDR3 region: CASSQGYMVSNQPQHF. For the CDR3, the DNA is TGCGCCAGCAGCCAAGGATATATGGTTAGCAATCAGCCCCAGCATTTT. V usage is TRBV4-1 and J usage is TRBJ1-5; D not resolved. This CDR3 region has 16 residues. CDR1 is MGHRA and CDR2 is YSYEKL in the germline V gene. The V end lost 1 base, the J end lost 0 bases, and 10 bases lay between the germline ends.

The chain recombines TRBV7-9 with TRBJ1-4; the D is unclear. This CDR3 spans 15 amino acids. Per the germline V gene, CDR1 is SEHNR and CDR2 is FQNEAQ (reference sequence). Between the trimmed V and J ends, which lost 5 bases and 7 bases, there was a span of 17 bases. CDR3 sequence: CASSLSEVMGEKLFF. The CDR3 bases are TGTGCCAGCAGCCTAAGCGAGGTGATGGGTGAAAAACTGTTTTTT. Variable domain in full (rest from reference TRBV7-9 and TRBJ1-4): DTGVSQNPRHKITKRGQNVTFRCDPISEHNRLYWYRQTLGQGPEFLTYFQNEAQLEKSRLLSDRFSAERPKGSFSTLEIQRTEQGDSAMYLCASSLSEVMGEKLFFGSGTQLSVL.

The J gene is TRBJ2-7, the V gene TRBV3-1 (or the pseudogene TRBV3-2), with TRBD2 as a possible D gene (5 bases). This CDR3 comprises 15 residues. The V gene's germline CDR1 is LGHDT and CDR2 YNNKEL (reference sequence). Trimming left V 1 base short and J 2 bases short, with 12 bases between. The CDR3 protein is CASSQGTGSAYEQYF. The CDR3 nucleotides read TGTGCCAGCAGCCAAGGGACTGGTAGCGCCTACGAGCAGTACTTC.

J is TRBJ1-5 and V is TRBV2; D is perhaps TRBD1 (5 bases). CDR1 is SNHLY, CDR2 FYNNEI, per germline. The ends were cut back, 3 bases at V and 5 bases at J, with 11 bases in the middle. There are 14 residues in the CDR3. The CDR3 DNA reads TGTGCCAGCAGTGACAGGGTACGGGATCAGCCCCAGCATTTT. Amino acid sequence: CASSDRVRDQPQHF. The variable domain in full, completed from reference TRBV2 and TRBJ1-5, reads EPEVTQTPSHQVTQMGQEVILRCVPISNHLYFYWYRQILGQKVEFLVSFYNNEISEKSEIFDDQFSVERPDGSNFTLKIRSTKLEDSAMYFCASSDRVRDQPQHFGDGTRLSIL.

The genes are TRBV15 and TRBJ2-7; D perhaps matches TRBD1 (5 bases). The CDR3 contains 15 residues. Per germline, CDR1 LNHNV and CDR2 YYDKDF (reference sequence). The ends were cut back, 0 bases at V and 1 base at J, with 10 bases in the middle. CDR3 region: CATSRERTQSYEQYF. The CDR3 region has the DNA TGTGCCACCAGCAGAGAACGGACACAGTCCTACGAGCAGTACTTC.

The rearrangement links TRBV18 to TRBJ2-7; unclear D gene. The CDR3 is 13 amino acids. V was pared by 1 base and J by 6 bases, with 10 bases between. Germline values: CDR1 KGHSH, CDR2 LQKENI. DNA of the CDR3: TGTGCCAGCTCACCACGGACCTCTGGCGAGCAGTACTTC. Residues: CASSPRTSGEQYF.

The chain carries TRBV11-2 and TRBJ1-5; the match to TRBD1 covers 8 bases. Per the germline V gene, CDR1 is SGHAT and CDR2 is FQNNGV. V lost 5 bases to trimming and J lost 2 bases; unmatched junction nucleotides: 11. This CDR3 spans 17 amino acids. The CDR3 sequence is CASSPRTGYVGNQPQHF. DNA for the CDR3: TGTGCCAGCAGCCCGAGGACAGGGTATGTGGGCAATCAGCCCCAGCATTTT. Based on the CDR3 plus reference TRBV11-2 and TRBJ1-5, the full variable domain is EAGVAQSPRYKIIEKRQSVAFWCNPISGHATLYWYQQILGQGPKLLIQFQNNGVVDDSQLPKDRFSAERLKGVDSTLKIQPAKLEDSAVYLCASSPRTGYVGNQPQHFGDGTRLSIL.

The V call is TRBV6-5, the J call TRBJ1-1, with D unclear. CDR3 length equals 16 residues. V was shortened by 0 bases and J by 0 bases, with 11 bases between the two germline ends. CDR1 MNHEY and CDR2 SVGAGI come from the germline V gene. This chain's CDR3 is CASSYSRYRLNTEAFF. CDR3 coding DNA: TGTGCCAGCAGTTACTCGAGGTACAGATTGAACACTGAAGCTTTCTTT.

The chain couples TRBV18 to TRBJ2-7; D gene unclear. This CDR3 spans 16 amino acids. Germline values: CDR1 KGHSH, CDR2 LQKENI. Trimming removed 5 bases from V and 0 bases from J, with 17 bases in between. This CDR3 is CASSSSVSQLSYEQYF. The CDR3 bases are TGTGCCAGCTCATCCTCCGTCAGCCAACTCTCCTACGAGCAGTACTTC.

The rearrangement links TRBV11-2 to TRBJ1-2; D ambiguous. Per germline, CDR1 SGHAT and CDR2 FQNNGV. The V and J ends lost 1 base and 6 bases respectively, with 9 bases between them. This CDR3 is built from 13 residues. Written as DNA, the CDR3 is TGTGCCAGCAGCTTAGGTCAGATCCATGGCTACACCTTC. This sequence encodes CASSLGQIHGYTF.

The rearrangement links TRBV5-6 to TRBJ1-1; D might be TRBD1 (5 bases). The CDR3 consists of 12 residues. V lost 2 bases and J 7 bases, leaving 9 bases between the germline ends. The V gene's germline CDR1 is SGHDT and CDR2 YYEEEE. DNA of the CDR3: TGTGCCAGCAGCTTCGGGGGGTATGAAGCTTTCTTT. Translating gives CASSFGGYEAFF.

The chain combines TRBV6-2 or TRBV6-3 with TRBJ1-5, with TRBD1 identical over 7 bases. This CDR3 is built from 16 residues. Germline CDR1 is MNHEY and CDR2 is SVGEGT. The J segment lost 3 bases and the V segment lost 6 bases, leaving 11 bases of the junction unmatched. In DNA, the CDR3 is TGTGCCAGCAGACCTTACAGGGGTGCCTTCAATCAGCCCCAGCATTTT. Protein: CASRPYRGAFNQPQHF.

The rearrangement joins TRBV3-1 (or the pseudogene TRBV3-2) to TRBJ2-5; D gene unclear. Germline lookup yields CDR1 LGHDT and CDR2 YNNKEL (reference sequence). V lost 0 bases to trimming and J lost 1 base, with 6 bases between them. The CDR3 covers 14 residues. The CDR3 DNA sequence: TGTGCCAGCAGCCAAGATAGGGCCCAAGAGACCCAGTACTTC. Protein: CASSQDRAQETQYF.

This clone has only one observation. The V gene is TRBV4-2, the J gene TRBJ1-1; a weak D match, TRBD1 (6 bases). Trimming left V 1 base short and J 2 bases short, with 11 bases between. The germline V gene has CDR1 LGHNA and CDR2 YNFKEQ. The CDR3 has 15 residues. Here the CDR3 reads CASSQVLGANTEAFF. Here the CDR3 DNA reads TGTGCCAGCAGCCAAGTTCTGGGGGCCAACACTGAAGCTTTCTTT.